One TCR beta chain is described in this entry. CDR3 length: 14 residues. Germline trimming cut 3 bases from V and 2 bases from J; bases unmatched to any gene: 6. CDR1 is GTSNPN and CDR2 is SVGIG in the germline V gene (reference sequence). The source of the sample is a study of technical replicates of blood from a handful of donors. Some clones are missing from TCRdb's copy, which holds only in-frame ones; the method was immunoSEQ multiplex PCR. This table has fewer than 20,000 clones, roughly 84% appearing once. The chain combines TRBV30 with TRBJ2-5; 7 nucleotides match TRBD2. Sequencing was done on a sample of PBMCs. This sequence originates from a human donor in good health. The CDR3 DNA is TGTGCCTGGAGCGGGGACTACGTACAAGAGACCCAGTACTTC. Encoded protein: CAWSGDYVQETQYF.